The 11 T cell receptor beta chains listed next were all sequenced from one sample in a study of neurological immune-mediated disorders. TCRdb independently ran MiXCR on the 5' RACE reads; one entry per CDR3 protein. The sample contains around 37,000 distinct CDR3 sequences, approximately 14% of which appear only once. Input material: PBMCs. These TCRs come from a woman between 45 and 65 years old with HTLV-1-associated myelopathy (HAM/TSP).

The chain combines TRBV7-9 with TRBJ1-1, with TRBD1 matching 10 bases. J was trimmed by 7 bases and V by 5 bases; bases with no gene match: 7. In germline, CDR1 is SEHNR, CDR2 FQNEAQ (reference sequence). The CDR3 is 14 residues long. The CDR3 DNA sequence: TGTGCCAGCAGCCACCGGGACAGGGGCGATGAAGCTTTCTTT. It is translated as CASSHRDRGDEAFF.

This clonotype was recorded once. The chain is built from TRBV20-1 and TRBJ2-2; the D is unclear. The CDR3 has 11 amino acids. Per germline, CDR1 DFQATT and CDR2 SNEGSKA (reference sequence). V lost 3 bases and J 4 bases, leaving 3 bases between the germline ends. CDR3 in amino acids: CSARPTGELFF. The DNA of the CDR3 is TGCAGTGCTAGGCCCACCGGGGAGCTGTTTTTT.

This clonotype was observed many times. CDR3 loop: CASSYVGTGYEQYF. The CDR3 bases are TGCGCCAGCAGCTACGTAGGGACAGGGTACGAGCAGTACTTC. V is TRBV5-1 and J is TRBJ2-7; 9 nucleotides agree with TRBD1. J gave up 4 bases and V 3 bases, and 5 bases lay outside the gene matches. CDR1 SGHRS and CDR2 YFSETQ come from the germline V gene. The CDR3 sequence is 14 residues long.

This clonotype occurred many times. The rearrangement uses TRBV10-3 and TRBJ2-5; the D gene is possibly TRBD1 (5 bases). Germline CDR1 reads ENHRY; CDR2 reads SYGVKD. V was cut by 3 bases and J by 5 bases, with 31 bases left in between. There are 20 residues in the CDR3. CDR3 in DNA: TGTGCCATCAGTGAAGGTGGTAGGGGCCACCTGGATTTCATAGCCGAGACCCAGTACTTC. This sequence encodes CAISEGGRGHLDFIAETQYF.

The J gene is TRBJ1-5, the V gene TRBV6-6; D unclear. Germline CDR1 MNHNY, CDR2 SVGAGI (reference sequence). V shed 5 bases and J shed 7 bases, with 6 bases lying between them. CDR3 length: 11 residues. CDR3: CASSDEQPQHF. The CDR3 DNA reads TGTGCCAGCAGTGATGAACAGCCCCAGCATTTT.

This clonotype was observed at least ten times. The genes are TRBV20-1 and TRBJ1-5; unclear D gene. The CDR3 has 13 amino acids. Germline CDR1 DFQATT, CDR2 SNEGSKA (reference sequence). V lost 8 bases and J lost 2, with 13 bases in between. The CDR3 nucleotides read TGCAGTCCATATCTCTCTGGCAATCAGCCCCAGCATTTT. The encoded protein is CSPYLSGNQPQHF.

This clonotype was recorded at least ten times. The gene calls are TRBV30 and TRBJ1-1; TRBD1 is a possible D gene (6 bases). The CDR3 loop spans 14 amino acids. Trimming pared 2 bases from V and 3 bases from J, leaving 13 bases between. Germline-derived CDR1 and CDR2 are GTSNPN and SVGIG (reference sequence). The CDR3 sequence: CAWSLGAGDTEAFF. Here the CDR3 DNA reads TGTGCCTGGAGTCTGGGGGCTGGGGACACTGAAGCTTTCTTT.

In its sample, this clonotype was seen many times. The chain uses TRBV12-3 or TRBV12-4 and TRBJ1-1; D is undetermined. CDR3 length equals 13 residues. V gave up 4 bases and J gave up 1 base, with 7 bases separating them. This CDR3 is CASSSRENTEAFF. The CDR3 nucleotides read TGTGCCAGCAGTTCGCGGGAGAACACTGAAGCTTTCTTT.

This clonotype came up many times. The chain joins TRBV6-6 to TRBJ2-1, with no clear D. The CDR3 runs 14 residues. V lost 7 bases, J lost 4 bases, and 14 bases lay in between. In germline, CDR1 is MNHNY, CDR2 SVGAGI (reference sequence). The CDR3 is CASTSQGKYNEQFF. The CDR3 nucleotides read TGTGCCAGCACAAGCCAAGGCAAGTACAATGAGCAGTTCTTC.

This clonotype was seen at least ten times. V is TRBV9 and J is TRBJ1-1; 8 bases match TRBD1. CDR3 length equals 15 residues. Germline V CDR1 and CDR2: SGDLS, YYNGEE. J gave up 3 bases and V 5 bases, and 9 bases lay outside the gene matches. In nucleotides, the CDR3 is TGTGCCAGCAGTCCAGGGGGCATAAGGGACACTGAAGCTTTCTTT. Translated: CASSPGGIRDTEAFF.

The table lists this clonotype with a few counts. The chain carries TRBV10-3 and TRBJ2-2, with TRBD2 matching 10 bases. The V gene end was trimmed by 4 bases and the J gene end by 4 bases; junction bases not matched to a gene: 6. The CDR3 contains 16 residues. Germline CDR1 is ENHRY and CDR2 is SYGVKD. The CDR3 DNA reads TGTGCCATCAGTGTTAAGCGGGGGGGCTTCACCGGGGAGCTGTTTTTT. It encodes CAISVKRGGFTGELFF.